This TCR beta chain was captured by sequencing in a study of cytomegalovirus exposure and HLA in healthy donors. Study as a whole: Inside one of the first data releases sat about 85 million unique TCRs taken from HLA-typed donors.

PCR used 60 Vbeta primers and 13 Jbeta primers. Clones were read by immunoSEQ multiplex PCR, and TCRdb kept only the in-frame ones, dropping some. The sample yields roughly 160,000 clones, about three quarters seen once. Germline loops: CDR1 MDHEN, CDR2 SYDVKM. CDR3 size: 16 residues. V lost 6 bases and J lost 0; bases outside the gene matches: 5. This clone was picked up a small number of times. What it binds is not known. Findings and limits, study-wide: DRB1 showed the most TCR associations and HLA-C the fewest in a later analysis, as rates varied by HLA locus. Earlier results showed most TCR beta V segments being productive about 87% or about 30% of the time. It was around 160 TCR beta chains that were listed as cytomegalovirus-associated.

Input material: PBMCs. The genes are TRBV28 and TRBJ2-3, with 11 positions matching TRBD2. This receptor was obtained from a man between 45 and 60 years old in good health and CMV-seropositive. The CDR3 DNA is TGTGCCAGCAGGAGGCTAGCGGGGGGAAGCACAGATACGCAGTATTTT. It yields the protein CASRRLAGGSTDTQYF.